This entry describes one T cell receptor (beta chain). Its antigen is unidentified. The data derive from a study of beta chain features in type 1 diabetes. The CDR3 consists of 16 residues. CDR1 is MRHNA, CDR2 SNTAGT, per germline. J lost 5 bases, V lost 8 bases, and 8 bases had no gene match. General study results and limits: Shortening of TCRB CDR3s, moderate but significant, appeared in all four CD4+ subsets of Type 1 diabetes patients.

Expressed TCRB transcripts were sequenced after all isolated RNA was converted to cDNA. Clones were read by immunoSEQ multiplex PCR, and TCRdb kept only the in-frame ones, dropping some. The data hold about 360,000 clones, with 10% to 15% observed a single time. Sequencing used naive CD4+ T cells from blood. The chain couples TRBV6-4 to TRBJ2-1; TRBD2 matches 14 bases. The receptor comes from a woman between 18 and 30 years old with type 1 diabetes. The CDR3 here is CASFIPGLAGDNEQFF. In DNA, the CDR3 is TGTGCCAGCTTCATTCCGGGACTAGCGGGGGACAATGAGCAGTTCTTC.